Listed here are 30 T cell receptor beta chains from one sample, sequenced in a study of T cell clonality in common variable immunodeficiency. Profiling relied on immunoSEQ multiplex PCR, and the TCRdb table lists in-frame clones only, not all of them. The sample was found to contain 40,000 or so clones, and every one recurs. Sequenced input: peripheral blood mononuclear cells. Receptors originate from a person between 18 and 75 years old in good health.

At least ten counts were recorded for this clone. One end of the junction varies from germline; a read error may be responsible. The covered CDR3 bases are TGCGGGGGAACCACAGGGGTGAACACTGAA. This encodes CGGTTGVNTE. The entire CDR3 protein is CGGTTGVNTEAFF. The rearrangement links TRBV30 to TRBJ1-1, with 7 bases aligning to TRBD1. The read comes to an end 3 residues before the CDR3 does, leaving the germline J gene to fill in the end. Germline CDR1 is GTSNPN and CDR2 is SVGIG (reference sequence). This CDR3 spans 13 amino acids.

Of note for this clone: At one end, the junction sequence differs from germline, possibly due to a read error. The CDR3 end lies 3 residues beyond the end of the read and is filled in from the germline J gene. V usage is TRBV6-1 and J usage is TRBJ1-1; TRBD1 aligns across 7 bases. Looked up from germline, CDR1 is MNHNS and CDR2 is SASEGT. The CDR3 is 13 amino acids. CDR3 bases read: TGTGCCGGCAGCGAAGGACAGGTCGATGAA. Translated: CAGSEGQVDE. The full CDR3 protein is CAGSEGQVDEAFF.

This clone was observed many times. Sequencing ends 3 residues short of the CDR3 end; the germline J gene provides the rest. V is TRBV2 and J is TRBJ2-7, with TRBD2 matching 8 bases. This CDR3 comprises 14 residues. Looked up from germline, CDR1 is SNHLY and CDR2 is FYNNEI. With 4 bases clipped from V and 2 bases from J, the junction kept 4 bases outside the gene matches. CDR3 DNA (partial): TGTGCCAGCAGTGCGGGGGGGTTCCCCTACGAG. It yields the protein CASSAGGFPYE. The whole CDR3 protein is CASSAGGFPYEQYF.

In regard to this clone: The read terminates 3 residues ahead of where the CDR3 ends, so the germline J gene completes it. This rearrangement joins TRBV7-9 to TRBJ2-3; perhaps TRBD2 as D (6 bases). This CDR3 has 15 amino acids. The V and J ends lost 5 bases and 2 bases respectively, with 14 bases between them. The V gene's germline CDR1 is SEHNR and CDR2 FQNEAQ (reference sequence). The sequenced part of the CDR3 DNA is TGTGCCAGCAGCGCAACGGGGGAACCCACAGATACG. Amino acid sequence: CASSATGEPTDT. The entire CDR3 protein is CASSATGEPTDTQYF.

This clone was seen ten or more times. The observed sequence ends 3 residues before the CDR3 terminus, with the missing tail filled in from the germline J gene. The chain couples TRBV5-6 to TRBJ1-6, with TRBD1 as a possible D gene (5 bases). The CDR3 extends over 13 amino acids. Germline CDR1 and CDR2: SGHDT and YYEEEE. Trimming left V 4 bases short and J 8 bases short, with 10 bases between. CDR3 bases read: TGTGCCAGCAGCCCCGGACAATATTCACCC. This encodes CASSPGQYSP. The whole CDR3 protein is CASSPGQYSPLHF.

This clone has a count of ten or more. The read halts 3 residues ahead of the CDR3 end, with the missing end drawn from the germline J gene. This chain uses TRBV18 with TRBJ2-6; 8 nucleotides agree with TRBD2. The CDR3 extends over 18 amino acids. CDR1 KGHSH and CDR2 LQKENI come from the germline V gene. V gave up 6 bases and J gave up 2 bases; unmatched junction bases: 12. CDR3 bases read: TGTGCCAGCTCGCCCCGGCCGGGGGGGCCGACTGGGGCCAACGTC. The encoded protein is CASSPRPGGPTGANV. The whole CDR3 protein reads CASSPRPGGPTGANVLTF.

This clone was detected many times. The read stops 3 residues short of the end of the CDR3; the missing end is completed from the germline J gene. This chain uses TRBV6-1 with TRBJ2-2, with 7 positions matching TRBD1. This CDR3 is 14 amino acids long. Germline-derived CDR1 and CDR2 are MNHNS and SASEGT. CDR3 protein: CASSENRGYEKLFF. CDR3 bases read: TGTGCCAGCAGTGAAAACAGGGGATACGAAAAG.

Many counts were recorded for this clone. The read ends 3 residues before the CDR3 terminus; that terminus is restored from the germline J gene. The V and J genes are TRBV30 and TRBJ2-2, with 9 bases identical to TRBD1. The CDR3 totals 15 residues. Germline V gene data show CDR1 as GTSNPN and CDR2 as SVGIG (reference sequence). This CDR3 is CAWSPWGQGNEKLFF. The CDR3 bases that were read are TGTGCCTGGAGTCCGTGGGGACAGGGAAACGAAAAG. Based on the CDR3 plus reference TRBV30 and TRBJ2-2, the full variable domain is SQTIHQWPATLVQPVGSPLSLECTVEGTSNPNLYWYRQAAGRGLQLLFYSVGIGQISSEVPQNLSASRPQDRQFILSSKKLLLSDSGFYLCAWSPWGQGNEKLFFGEGSRLTVL.

This clone has a count of ten or more. Read data end 3 residues before the CDR3 end; the end is taken from the germline J gene. The rearrangement joins TRBV20-1 to TRBJ1-6, with 8 nucleotides matching TRBD1. With V trimmed by 8 bases and J by 6 bases, 9 bases remained unmatched. The CDR3 consists of 14 residues. Germline V lookup: CDR1 DFQATT, CDR2 SNEGSKA (reference sequence). The covered CDR3 bases are TGCAGTTCTCCCGGAGACAGGGGTAATTCACCC. Amino acid sequence: CSSPGDRGNSP. The full-length CDR3 reads as CSSPGDRGNSPLHF.

This clone has a count of ten or more. Coverage ceases 3 residues before the CDR3 finishes, and the germline J gene fills in the end. The chain employs TRBV7-3 and TRBJ2-1; TRBD2 matches at 10 bases. The CDR3 contains 15 residues. The V and J ends lost 4 bases and 4 bases, in that order; junction bases with no gene match: 4. Germline V lookup: CDR1 SGHTA, CDR2 FQGTGA. This CDR3 reads CASSSGLAMYNEQFF. The part of the CDR3 DNA that was read is TGTGCCAGCAGCTCGGGACTAGCGATGTACAATGAG.

This clone showed up just a few times. The CDR3 goes on 3 residues after the read ends, and that part is filled in from the germline J gene. This chain joins TRBV5-5 and TRBJ2-5, with D possibly matching TRBD2 (5 bases). Germline V gives CDR1 SGHKS, CDR2 YYEKEE (reference sequence). Trimming removed 7 bases from V and 2 bases from J, with 9 bases in between. This CDR3 has 12 residues. The part of the CDR3 DNA that was read is TGTGCCAGCGAGGCGGGTCAAGAGACC. This translates into CASEAGQET. The complete CDR3 sequence is CASEAGQETQYF.

In its sample, this clone was seen many times. The read terminates 3 residues before the CDR3 end, so the remaining end is supplied by the germline J gene. The rearrangement joins TRBV4-2 to TRBJ2-5; TRBD1 matches at 9 bases. Germline trimming cut 4 bases from V and 5 bases from J; bases unmatched to any gene: 5. CDR3 size: 14 residues. The germline V gene has CDR1 LGHNA and CDR2 YNFKEQ. CDR3 DNA (partial): TGTGCCAGCAGCCTGAGGGACAGGGCGGAGACC. Encoded protein: CASSLRDRAET. The full-length CDR3 reads as CASSLRDRAETQYF.

About this clone itself: The read finishes 3 residues shy of the CDR3 end, and the germline J gene is used to complete it. The chain recombines TRBV5-4 with TRBJ2-7; D is perhaps TRBD2 (6 bases). CDR1 is SGHNT, CDR2 YYREEE, per germline (reference sequence). The CDR3 is made up of 13 amino acids. V lost 2 bases, J lost 1 base, and 7 bases lay in between. Here the CDR3 reads CASSFGGSYEQYF. Partial CDR3 DNA: TGTGCCAGCAGCTTTGGGGGGTCCTACGAG. Filled out from reference TRBV5-4 and TRBJ2-7, the complete variable domain reads ETGVTQSPTHLIKTRGQQVTLRCSSQSGHNTVSWYQQALGQGPQFIFQYYREEENGRGNFPPRFSGLQFPNYSSELNVNALELDDSALYLCASSFGGSYEQYFGPGTRLTVT.

This clone appeared many times. The read ends 3 residues before the CDR3 terminus; that terminus is restored from the germline J gene. The genes are TRBV6-2 or TRBV6-3 and TRBJ1-2, with D perhaps matching TRBD1 (5 bases). In germline, CDR1 is MNHEY, CDR2 SVGEGT. CDR3 size: 13 residues. The V gene lost 8 bases and the J gene lost 0 bases, with 10 bases spanning the gap. CDR3: CASRQGANYGYTF. The part of the CDR3 DNA that was read is TGTGCCAGCCGTCAGGGAGCTAACTATGGC.

This clone has ten or more counts. The sequence runs out 3 residues before the end of the CDR3; the remainder is reconstructed from the germline J gene. The chain carries TRBV10-3 and TRBJ2-1; 10 bases agree with TRBD2. CDR3 length: 14 amino acids. Trimming cost V 6 bases and J 8 bases; bases outside gene matches: 7. The germline V gene has CDR1 ENHRY and CDR2 SYGVKD. The CDR3 protein is CAISGSGGAYEQFF. The CDR3 DNA, read in part, is TGTGCCATCAGCGGAAGCGGGGGGGCATATGAG.

This clone is medium-sized by share. The sequenced fragment ends 3 residues before the CDR3 boundary, so the rest is inferred from the germline J gene. The rearrangement joins TRBV6-1 to TRBJ1-4; maybe TRBD1 (5 bases). This CDR3 is built from 15 residues. Germline CDR1 is MNHNS and CDR2 is SASEGT. Trimming took 4 bases from V and 3 from J, leaving 12 bases between them. CDR3 in amino acids: CASSGLEGSNEKLFF. Partial CDR3 DNA: TGTGCCAGCAGTGGCCTCGAGGGGTCTAATGAAAAA.

Note on this clone: The read terminates 3 residues before the CDR3 end, so the remaining end is supplied by the germline J gene. The chain carries TRBV19 and TRBJ2-1; D perhaps matches TRBD2 (6 bases). Germline V gives CDR1 LNHDA, CDR2 SQIVND (reference sequence). The V and J ends lost 3 bases and 5 bases respectively, with 11 bases between them. The CDR3 contains 14 residues. This CDR3 reads CASSIVGGNNEQFF. CDR3 bases read: TGTGCCAGTAGTATTGTTGGCGGGAACAATGAG.

In its sample, this clone was seen many times. The CDR3 extends 3 residues past the end of the read, so its final part is completed from the germline J gene. The rearrangement uses TRBV20-1 and TRBJ2-7; 9 nucleotides match TRBD2. Looked up from germline, CDR1 is DFQATT and CDR2 is SNEGSKA (reference sequence). The CDR3 is 15 residues long. V trimming: 0 bases; J trimming: 5 bases; junction bases outside the gene matches: 8. The CDR3 bases that were read are TGCAGTGCTAGAGATCTGGCTAGCGGGATCAACGAG. Translation gives CSARDLASGINE. The whole CDR3 is CSARDLASGINEQYF.

This clone was seen repeatedly, ten times or more. Incomplete CDR3 DNA: TGTGCCAGCAGCTTAGCGGCGGGGGAGACG. This codes for CASSLAAGET. The CDR3 in full is CASSLAAGETQYF. The chain links TRBV7-2 to TRBJ2-3; TRBD2 agrees at 7 bases. Read coverage stops 3 residues before the CDR3 terminus; the germline J gene supplies the remainder. The CDR3 is 13 amino acids. CDR1 and CDR2 (germline): SGHTA, FQGNSA.

This clone was detected ten times or more. The read falls 3 residues short of the CDR3 end, and the missing part is taken from the germline J gene. The chain employs TRBV20-1 and TRBJ1-3, with 7 bases fitting TRBD1. V was clipped by 1 base and J by 9 bases; unmatched bases: 12. This CDR3 spans 15 amino acids. The germline V gene encodes CDR1 DFQATT and CDR2 SNEGSKA (reference sequence). CDR3: CSARGVGQVVGTIYF. CDR3 DNA (partial): TGCAGTGCTAGAGGTGTTGGACAGGTGGTTGGCACC.

This clone was seen ten or more times. Coverage ceases 3 residues before the CDR3 finishes, and the germline J gene fills in the end. The chain recombines TRBV30 with TRBJ2-2; 7 bases fit TRBD1. Germline V gene lookup returns CDR1 GTSNPN and CDR2 SVGIG (reference sequence). There are 14 residues in the CDR3. Partial CDR3 DNA: TGTGCCTGGAGCCGGGACAGCTCTAATGAAAAG. Encoded protein: CAWSRDSSNEK. The CDR3 in full is CAWSRDSSNEKLFF.

This clone was counted ten times or more. The read ends 3 residues before the CDR3 terminus; that terminus is restored from the germline J gene. The rearrangement links TRBV20-1 to TRBJ1-2; D gene ambiguous. V lost 0 bases and J 1 base, leaving 9 bases between the germline ends. The CDR3 has 14 residues. The germline CDR1 and CDR2 sequences are DFQATT and SNEGSKA (reference sequence). CDR3 amino acids: CSARDSRINYGYTF. Incomplete CDR3 DNA: TGCAGTGCTAGAGATTCCAGGATTAACTATGGC.

This clone has at least ten counts. The read stops 3 residues short of the end of the CDR3; the missing end is completed from the germline J gene. The V and J genes are TRBV6-2 or TRBV6-3 and TRBJ2-1; 10 bases are a match to TRBD1. This CDR3 comprises 15 residues. Per the germline V gene, CDR1 is MNHEY and CDR2 is SVGEGT. The V and J ends lost 8 bases and 6 bases, in that order; junction bases with no gene match: 10. The CDR3 bases that were read are TGTGCCAGCTCACCTTCCGGGACAGGGGTCAATGAG. It yields the protein CASSPSGTGVNE. The whole CDR3 reads CASSPSGTGVNEQFF.

This clone was observed many times. The DNA ends 3 residues before the CDR3 does, and the rest of the CDR3 is filled in from the germline J gene. The chain links TRBV20-1 to TRBJ2-1; 8 bases map to TRBD1. J gave up 4 bases and V 6 bases, and 8 bases lay outside the gene matches. Germline V gene sequence: CDR1 DFQATT, CDR2 SNEGSKA (reference sequence). The CDR3 has 14 residues. Partial CDR3 DNA: TGCAGTGCGGAGGGACAGGTGGAATACAATGAG. It yields the protein CSAEGQVEYNE. The whole CDR3 sequence is CSAEGQVEYNEQFF.

As to this clone: The read terminates 3 residues before the CDR3 end, so the remaining end is supplied by the germline J gene. The genes are TRBV7-2 and TRBJ1-2; D gene unclear. Per germline, CDR1 SGHTA and CDR2 FQGNSA. The length of the CDR3 is 11 residues. CDR3 in amino acids: CASSLAYDYTF. Incomplete CDR3 DNA: TGTGCCAGCAGCTTAGCCTACGAC.

This clone appeared many times. The CDR3 end lies 3 residues beyond the end of the read and is filled in from the germline J gene. This chain uses TRBV7-3 with TRBJ2-3; D unclear. Germline V gene lookup returns CDR1 SGHTA and CDR2 FQGTGA. The CDR3 has 15 residues. V gave up 3 bases and J gave up 2 bases, with 12 bases separating them. CDR3 DNA, as far as it was read: TGTGCCAGCAGCTTCAACTATCAAACCACAGATACG. This encodes CASSFNYQTTDT. The CDR3 reads in full as CASSFNYQTTDTQYF.

This clone was seen ten or more times. The sequence runs out 3 residues before the end of the CDR3; the remainder is reconstructed from the germline J gene. The chain has TRBV5-1 and TRBJ1-1, with D maybe TRBD1 (6 bases). CDR3 size: 16 residues. CDR1 SGHRS and CDR2 YFSETQ come from the germline V gene. Trimming pared 1 base from V and 1 base from J, leaving 14 bases between. The CDR3: CASSLQGTGGNTEAFF. The part of the CDR3 DNA that was read is TGCGCCAGCAGCTTGCAGGGGACGGGGGGGAACACTGAA.

This clone occurred many times. The DNA ends 3 residues before the CDR3 does, and the rest of the CDR3 is filled in from the germline J gene. The V and J genes are TRBV2 and TRBJ2-7; no reliable D call. CDR1 and CDR2 (germline): SNHLY, FYNNEI. V shed 4 bases and J shed 3 bases, with 13 bases lying between them. This CDR3 has 14 residues. CDR3 DNA (partial): TGTGCCAGCAGTGCAGCTTCTACCATCTACGAG. Translating it yields CASSAASTIYE. The CDR3 in full is CASSAASTIYEQYF.

In its sample, this clone was seen a few times. Read data end 3 residues before the CDR3 end; the end is taken from the germline J gene. This chain joins TRBV10-1 and TRBJ2-1; the match to TRBD2 covers 10 bases. J gave up 8 bases and V 6 bases, and 7 bases lay outside the gene matches. Germline CDR1 and CDR2: WNHNN and SYGVQD (reference sequence). The length of the CDR3 is 14 residues. CDR3 DNA, as far as it was read: TGCGCCAGCAGGAGGTCTAGCGGGAGCGATGAG. This translates into CASRRSSGSDE. The CDR3 in full is CASRRSSGSDEQFF.

This clone has a count of ten or more. The read is 3 residues too short to cover the CDR3 end, so that end is filled in from the germline J gene. The V and J genes are TRBV5-1 and TRBJ2-7; no clear D. This CDR3 is built from 14 residues. The germline CDR1 and CDR2 sequences are SGHRS and YFSETQ. The V gene lost 3 bases and the J gene lost 5 bases, with 15 bases spanning the gap. The CDR3 bases that were read are TGCGCCAGCAGCTCCTACACCGCTAGTGACGAG. Its translation: CASSSYTASDE. Given in full, the CDR3 is CASSSYTASDEQYF.